This T cell receptor beta chain originates from a study of tumor-infiltrating lymphocytes in primary liver carcinoma. The CDR3 is made up of 17 amino acids. CDR1 SGHRS and CDR2 YFSETQ come from the germline V gene. With V trimmed by 2 bases and J by 5 bases, 10 bases remained unmatched. TCR beta cDNA was reverse-transcribed from 500 to 550 ng of total RNA. The reaction used a constant-region primer and ProtoScript II reverse transcriptase. Modified slightly, ARM-PCR produced TCR beta libraries over three nested multiplex PCR rounds. In the first two PCR rounds, TRBV1-TRBV30 forward primers were paired with a C-beta reverse primer, and each round lasted roughly 10 cycles. TCRdb re-called the multiplex PCR reads through MiXCR, storing one row per CDR3 protein. This table has 95,000 to 150,000 distinct CDR3 sequences, 55% to 75% appearing once. This clonotype was picked up many times. The tissue used was unsorted bulk material of 20-30 mg. RNA and DNA were co-extracted from it with the AllPrep DNA/RNA mini kit.

The receptor comes from a woman aged 55-70 years with primary liver carcinoma and hepatitis B virus infection. This sequence joins TRBV5-1 and TRBJ2-5, with TRBD2 identical over 12 bases. Specimen: liver tumor tissue from sampling region 3. Regarding subset: tumor region T3, left-lateral pole. The CDR3 DNA is TGCGCCAGCAGCTTTGGGCTAGCGGGAGGGATCTCGGAGACCCAGTACTTC. Translating it yields CASSFGLAGGISETQYF.